This T cell receptor beta chain is drawn from a study of cytomegalovirus exposure and HLA in healthy donors. General study results and limits: Some TCR beta chains (roughly 160 of them) were listed as cytomegalovirus-associated. A subsequent analysis found that TCR clusters from the first cohort also tended to co-occur in the roughly 120 validation repertoires, with around 94% of cluster scores above 0. Rare TCR sequences predominated, though certain public TCRs were found in many donors.

This clone was counted between two and nine times. Its antigen is as yet unknown. Sequencing used immunoSEQ multiplex PCR; TCRdb keeps in-frame clones, though not all of them. The table has roughly 120,000 clones, approximately 81% seen once. Germline values: CDR1 SGHVS, CDR2 FQNEAQ. This CDR3 spans 15 amino acids. V lost 4 bases to trimming and J lost 5 bases, with 17 bases between them. This sequence was found in a woman aged 30 to 39 in good health and CMV-seronegative. Input material: PBMCs. The rearrangement uses TRBV7-8 and TRBJ2-5; TRBD2 is a possible D gene (7 bases). CDR3 in DNA: TGTGCCAGCAGCTCATCGGGGGGCCCAGGGGAGACCCAGTACTTC. Residues: CASSSSGGPGETQYF.